One T cell receptor (beta chain) is described in this entry. Its antigen is as yet unknown. This sample was included in a study of CD8 T cells in Susac syndrome. Study results and caveats: The study's TCR sequencing and HLA analysis covered a relatively small number of individuals, and the study acknowledged this.

The V end was cut by 2 bases, the J end by 4 bases, with 9 bases between. The germline CDR1 and CDR2 sequences are MNHEY and SVGEGT. CDR3 length: 13 amino acids. Sequencing of TCR beta was carried out in blood CD8+ and CD4+ T cells. While CD8+ and CD4+ T cells were isolated negatively, TEMRA cells were enriched by FACS. After extraction with the RNeasy kit, roughly 0.5 to 1 ug of the RNA was reverse transcribed using random hexamers. An immunoSEQ multiplex PCR generated amplified TCR beta CDR3 products spanning 54 Vbeta and 13 Jbeta. TCRdb reanalysed the immunoSEQ multiplex PCR reads using MiXCR and keeps one entry per CDR3 protein. Of 150,000 to 200,000 distinct CDR3 sequences listed, approximately 95% are singletons.

The specimen was CD4+ T cells from PBMCs. This receptor was identified in a human donor with multiple sclerosis. The chain is built from TRBV6-2 or TRBV6-3 and TRBJ2-7; no firm D call. Here the CDR3 DNA reads TGTGCCAGCAGTTACGGAGCCCTGTACGAGCAGTACTTC. Its protein product is CASSYGALYEQYF.